The 8 T cell receptor beta chains in this list originate from one sample, sequenced in a study of cytomegalovirus exposure and HLA in healthy donors. Primers included in the PCR were 60 Vbeta and 13 Jbeta primers. Profiling relied on immunoSEQ multiplex PCR, and the TCRdb table lists in-frame clones only, not all of them. The sample includes under 250,000 clones, about 81% of them seen just once. Sequencing was done on a sample of PBMCs. All receptors come from a woman aged 60-70 years in good health and CMV-seropositive.

V usage is TRBV27 and J usage is TRBJ2-1, with 9 bases matching TRBD2. The J segment lost 0 bases and the V segment lost 6 bases, leaving 15 bases of the junction unmatched. CDR3 size: 19 residues. Germline V lookup: CDR1 MNHEY, CDR2 SMNVEV (reference sequence). The CDR3 sequence: CASSSLAGLGPSSYNEQFF. CDR3 nucleotides: TGTGCCAGCAGCTCACTAGCGGGTCTTGGCCCTAGCTCCTACAATGAGCAGTTCTTC.

This chain uses TRBV4-1 with TRBJ2-3; 9 nucleotides agree with TRBD2. The ends lost 0 bases at V and 6 bases at J; junction bases unmatched: 10. CDR3 size: 17 residues. Looked up from germline, CDR1 is MGHRA and CDR2 is YSYEKL. CDR3 region: CASSQEKGSGGGDTQYF. The CDR3 DNA is TGCGCCAGCAGCCAAGAAAAGGGTAGCGGGGGAGGGGATACGCAGTATTTT.

This chain links TRBV11-3 with TRBJ2-5; the D is unclear. Germline V gene lookup returns CDR1 SGHNT and CDR2 YENEEA. Trimming took off 0 bases at V and 6 bases at J, with 11 bases between the two ends. The CDR3 has 14 amino acids. The DNA for the CDR3 is TGTGCCAGCAGCTTAGATCCAACTGAAAAGACCCAGTACTTC. This translates into CASSLDPTEKTQYF.

This clone occurred a few times. The rearrangement joins TRBV5-1 to TRBJ2-1; D might be TRBD1 (6 bases). Trimming took off 0 bases at V and 7 bases at J, with 11 bases between the two ends. Germline V gene data show CDR1 as SGHRS and CDR2 as YFSETQ. The CDR3 length is 14 residues. The CDR3 sequence: CASSLAETGNEQFF. The CDR3 DNA sequence: TGCGCCAGCAGCTTGGCCGAGACAGGTAATGAGCAGTTCTTC.

V is TRBV21-1 and J is TRBJ2-4; the table assigns TRBD1, which was not confirmed against the DNA. TRBV21-1 is classified as a pseudogene. This CDR3 has 18 amino acids. CDR3 region: CASSKDPRGRKIKNIQYF. In nucleotides, the CDR3 is TGTGCCAGCAGCAAAGATCCAAGGGGGAGAAAGATCAAAAACATTCAGTACTTC.

The genes are TRBV5-5 and TRBJ2-7; possible D gene TRBD2, 6 bases. Germline V gene data show CDR1 as SGHKS and CDR2 as YYEKEE (reference sequence). With 4 bases removed from V and 0 bases from J, the gap between germline ends came to 8 bases. The CDR3 has 13 amino acids. DNA for the CDR3: TGTGCCAGCAGCCGGACTAACTCCTACGAGCAGTACTTC. Its translation: CASSRTNSYEQYF.

A word on this clone: Relative to the germline gene, one junction end is altered; a read error may explain this. The genes are TRBV6-5 and TRBJ2-2; D remains ambiguous. This CDR3 contains 15 residues. Germline CDR1 MNHEY, CDR2 SVGAGI. The CDR3 sequence is CAGSYSNSNTGELFF. CDR3 sequence (DNA): TGTGCCGGCAGTTACTCGAACAGCAACACCGGGGAGCTGTTTTTT.

The table lists this clone with a few counts. The chain combines TRBV29-1 with TRBJ1-4, with 10 bases lining up with TRBD1. The ends lost 7 bases at V and 1 base at J; junction bases unmatched: 3. This CDR3 has 14 residues. CDR1 and CDR2 (germline): SQVTM, ANQGSEA. CDR3 residues: CSARDRGTNEKLFF. CDR3 nucleotides: TGCAGCGCCCGGGACAGGGGAACTAATGAAAAACTGTTTTTT.